This T cell receptor beta chain was obtained from a study of blood T cell repertoires in COVID-19. At the level of the study: In each case, the material was cDNA or gDNA derived from T cells, B-cell-depleted T cells, or PBMCs.

CDR1 and CDR2 from the germline V gene are SGHNT and YYREEE (reference sequence). The CDR3 contains 16 residues. V gave up 4 bases and J gave up 4 bases; unmatched junction bases: 9. This clone was recorded only once. Authors' data handling: Amplified reference gene primers provided the basis for estimating nucleated cell counts. Profiling relied on immunoSEQ multiplex PCR, and the TCRdb table lists in-frame clones only, not all of them. V and J calls plus clone size are reproduced from that table; the DNA served to infer D and trimming. The sample carries about 330,000 clones, approximately 88% recorded once. Enrolled during active infection, Seattle patients were then followed longitudinally.

V gene TRBV5-4 combines with J gene TRBJ2-2; 8 bases map to TRBD1. The specimen was peripheral blood. The source is a man aged 30 to 39 with COVID-19, enrolled during active disease. The CDR3 loop is CASSPGQARSTGELFF. The CDR3 bases are TGTGCCAGCAGCCCGGGACAGGCAAGGAGCACCGGGGAGCTGTTTTTT.